These 2 T cell receptor beta chains were sequenced from one sample in a study of blood T cell repertoires in COVID-19. TCRdb keeps only in-frame clones here, not all; method: immunoSEQ multiplex PCR. The repertoire holds about 220,000 clones, with less than 85% as singletons. Input material: peripheral blood. All receptors derive from a woman aged 70-85 years with acute or convalescent COVID-19.

CDR3 sequence (DNA): TGTGCCAGCATCCTCAGCGGTTGGGGGCTCTCCTACGAGCAGTACTTC. Translated: CASILSGWGLSYEQYF. The gene calls are TRBV5-6 and TRBJ2-7, with D perhaps matching TRBD1 (6 bases). Germline V gene sequence: CDR1 SGHDT, CDR2 YYEEEE. This CDR3 contains 16 residues. Trimming took 6 bases from V and 0 from J, leaving 19 bases between them.

The chain is built from TRBV5-4 and TRBJ2-3; TRBD2 aligns across 8 bases. CDR1 SGHNT and CDR2 YYREEE come from the germline V gene (reference sequence). V lost 0 bases to trimming and J lost 4 bases; unmatched junction nucleotides: 13. This CDR3 contains 18 residues. The CDR3 DNA is TGTGCCAGCAGCTTGGGACTCGGGAGGGGTCAGACCGCAGATACGCAGTATTTT. This sequence encodes CASSLGLGRGQTADTQYF. Full variable domain (outside the CDR3, taken from reference TRBV5-4 and TRBJ2-3): ETGVTQSPTHLIKTRGQQVTLRCSSQSGHNTVSWYQQALGQGPQFIFQYYREEENGRGNFPPRFSGLQFPNYSSELNVNALELDDSALYLCASSLGLGRGQTADTQYFGPGTRLTVL.